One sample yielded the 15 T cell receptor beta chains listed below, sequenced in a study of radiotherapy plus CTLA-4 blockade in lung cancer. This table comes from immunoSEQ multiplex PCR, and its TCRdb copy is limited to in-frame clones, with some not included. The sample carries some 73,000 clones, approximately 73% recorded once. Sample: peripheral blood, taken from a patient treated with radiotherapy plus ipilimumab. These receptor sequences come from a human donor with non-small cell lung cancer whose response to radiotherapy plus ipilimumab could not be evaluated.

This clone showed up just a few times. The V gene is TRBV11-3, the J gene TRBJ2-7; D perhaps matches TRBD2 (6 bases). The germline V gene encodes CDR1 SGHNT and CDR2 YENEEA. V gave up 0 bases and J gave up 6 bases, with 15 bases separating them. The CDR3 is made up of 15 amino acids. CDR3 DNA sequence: TGTGCCAGCAGCTTAGATCCCCCACCGGAGGGCGAGCAGTACTTC. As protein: CASSLDPPPEGEQYF.

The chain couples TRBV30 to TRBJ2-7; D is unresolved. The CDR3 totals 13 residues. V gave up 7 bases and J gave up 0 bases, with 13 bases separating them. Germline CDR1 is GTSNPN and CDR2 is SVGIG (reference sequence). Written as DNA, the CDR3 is TGTGCCTCCGATACTCGTTCCTCCTACGAGCAGTACTTC. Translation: CASDTRSSYEQYF.

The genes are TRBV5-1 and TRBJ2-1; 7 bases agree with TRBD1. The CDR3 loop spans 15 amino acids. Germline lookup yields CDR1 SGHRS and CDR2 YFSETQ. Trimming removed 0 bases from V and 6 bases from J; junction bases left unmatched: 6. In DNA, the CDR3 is TGCGCCAGCAGCTTGGGGGTTACAGGGGTCAATGAGCAGTTCTTC. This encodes CASSLGVTGVNEQFF.

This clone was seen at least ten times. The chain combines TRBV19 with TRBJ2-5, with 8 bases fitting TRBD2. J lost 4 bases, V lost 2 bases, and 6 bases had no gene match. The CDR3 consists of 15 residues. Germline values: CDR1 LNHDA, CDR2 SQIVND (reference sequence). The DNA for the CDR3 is TGTGCCAGTAGTATAAACGGGGGGGCCGGAGAGACCCAGTACTTC. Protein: CASSINGGAGETQYF. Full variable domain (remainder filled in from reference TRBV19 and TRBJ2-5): DGGITQSPKYLFRKEGQNVTLSCEQNLNHDAMYWYRQDPGQGLRLIYYSQIVNDFQKGDIAEGYSVSREKKESFPLTVTSAQKNPTAFYLCASSINGGAGETQYFGPGTRLLVL.

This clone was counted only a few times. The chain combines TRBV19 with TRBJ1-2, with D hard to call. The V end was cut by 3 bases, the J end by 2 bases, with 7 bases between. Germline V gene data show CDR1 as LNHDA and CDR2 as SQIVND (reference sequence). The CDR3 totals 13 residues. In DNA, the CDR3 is TGTGCCAGTAGTATTGAGGTAAACTATGGCTACACCTTC. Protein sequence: CASSIEVNYGYTF.

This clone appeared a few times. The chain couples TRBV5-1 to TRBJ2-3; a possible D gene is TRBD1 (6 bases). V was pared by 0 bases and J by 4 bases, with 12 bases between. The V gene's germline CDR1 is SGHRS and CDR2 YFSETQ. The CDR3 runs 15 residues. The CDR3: CASSLEAGESDTQYF. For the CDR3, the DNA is TGCGCCAGCAGCTTGGAGGCAGGGGAATCAGATACGCAGTATTTT.

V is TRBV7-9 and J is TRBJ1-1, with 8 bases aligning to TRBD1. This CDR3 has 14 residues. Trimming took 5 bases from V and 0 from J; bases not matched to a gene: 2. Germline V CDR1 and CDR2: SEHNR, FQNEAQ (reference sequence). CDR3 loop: CASSPGQVNTEAFF. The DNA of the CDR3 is TGTGCCAGCAGCCCGGGACAGGTGAACACTGAAGCTTTCTTT.

CDR3 coding DNA: TGTGCCAGCAGCTTAGGGGGCCACTCCTACGAGCAGTACTTC. Its protein product is CASSLGGHSYEQYF. The chain is built from TRBV7-3 and TRBJ2-7; maybe TRBD1 (6 bases). The CDR3 covers 14 residues. Germline CDR1 is SGHTA and CDR2 is FQGTGA. V was cut by 2 bases and J by 0 bases, with 8 bases left in between. The entire variable domain, with the rest obtained from reference TRBV7-3 and TRBJ2-7, is as follows: GAGVSQTPSNKVTEKGKYVELRCDPISGHTALYWYRQSLGQGPEFLIYFQGTGAADDSGLPNDRFFAVRPEGSVSTLKIQRTERGDSAVYLCASSLGGHSYEQYFGPGTRLTVT.

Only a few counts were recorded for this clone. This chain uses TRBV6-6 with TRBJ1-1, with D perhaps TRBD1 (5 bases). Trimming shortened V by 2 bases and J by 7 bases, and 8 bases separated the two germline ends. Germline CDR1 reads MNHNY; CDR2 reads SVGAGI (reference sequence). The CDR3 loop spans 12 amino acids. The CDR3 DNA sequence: TGTGCCAGCAGTTACGGGGCCATTGAAGCTTTCTTT. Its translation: CASSYGAIEAFF.

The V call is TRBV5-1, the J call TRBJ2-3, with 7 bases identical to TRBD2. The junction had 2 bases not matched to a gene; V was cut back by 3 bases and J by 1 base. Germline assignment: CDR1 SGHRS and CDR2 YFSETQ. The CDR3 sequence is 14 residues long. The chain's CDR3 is CASSSSGRTDTQYF. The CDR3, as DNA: TGCGCCAGCAGCTCTAGCGGACGCACAGATACGCAGTATTTT.

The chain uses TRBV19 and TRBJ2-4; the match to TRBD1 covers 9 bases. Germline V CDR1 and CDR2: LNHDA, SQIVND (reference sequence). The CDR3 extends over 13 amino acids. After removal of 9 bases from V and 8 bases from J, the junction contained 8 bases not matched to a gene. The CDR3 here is CASTTGGSDIQYF. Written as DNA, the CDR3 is TGTGCCAGCACTACAGGGGGCTCGGACATTCAGTACTTC.

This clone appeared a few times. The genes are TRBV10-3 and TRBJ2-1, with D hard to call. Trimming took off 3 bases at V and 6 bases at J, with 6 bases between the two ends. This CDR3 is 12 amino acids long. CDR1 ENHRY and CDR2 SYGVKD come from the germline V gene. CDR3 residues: CAISDYSNEQFF. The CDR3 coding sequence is TGTGCCATCAGTGACTATAGCAATGAGCAGTTCTTC.

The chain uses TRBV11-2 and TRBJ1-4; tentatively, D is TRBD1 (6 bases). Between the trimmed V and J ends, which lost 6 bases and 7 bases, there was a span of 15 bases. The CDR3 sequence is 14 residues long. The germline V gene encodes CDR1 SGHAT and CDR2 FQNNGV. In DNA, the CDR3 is TGTGCCAGCAGGCACAGGGCGGGTATTGAAAAACTGTTTTTT. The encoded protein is CASRHRAGIEKLFF.

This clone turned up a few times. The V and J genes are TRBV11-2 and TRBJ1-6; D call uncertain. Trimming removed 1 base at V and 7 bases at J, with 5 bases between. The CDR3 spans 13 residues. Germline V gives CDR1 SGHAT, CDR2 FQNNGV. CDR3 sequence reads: CASSLGGNSPLHF. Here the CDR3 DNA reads TGTGCCAGCAGCTTAGGAGGGAATTCACCCCTCCACTTT.

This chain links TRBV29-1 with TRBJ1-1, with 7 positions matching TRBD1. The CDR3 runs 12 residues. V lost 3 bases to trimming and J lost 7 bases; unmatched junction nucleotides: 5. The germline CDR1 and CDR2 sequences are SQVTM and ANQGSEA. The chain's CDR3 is CSVDRGAGEAFF. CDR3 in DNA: TGCAGCGTTGACAGGGGGGCGGGTGAAGCTTTCTTT.